A selection of T cell receptor beta chains follows, all from one sample in a study of circulating and synovial CD4+ cells in juvenile arthritis. The table came from immunoSEQ multiplex PCR; TCRdb's copy has only in-frame clones and leaves some out. The sample lists some 33,000 clones, approximately 93% seen once, with 0.7% in the top ten. Sequenced input: CD4+ T cells from blood. The receptors stem from a human donor with juvenile idiopathic arthritis. The CDR3 runs from the conserved cysteine through the conserved F or W. Each record gives: V gene, D gene, J gene, clone size, CDR3 length, CDR3 protein, CDR3 DNA. D genes are given only for firm matches. Clone sizes are given selectively: once, few, many, or a class where the clone is expanded.

v_gene: TRBV18
d_gene: TRBD2
j_gene: TRBJ2-7
abundance: once
len: 15
CDR3aa: CASSVTSGGSYEQYF
CDR3nt: TGTGCCAGCTCAGTTACTAGCGGGGGGTCCTACGAGCAGTACTTC

v_gene: TRBV27
d_gene: NA
j_gene: TRBJ1-2
abundance: NA
len: 13
CDR3aa: CASSFWGQDGYTF
CDR3nt: TGTGCCAGCAGTTTTTGGGGGCAGGATGGCTACACCTTC

v_gene: TRBV20-1
d_gene: NA
j_gene: TRBJ2-5
abundance: NA
len: 11
CDR3aa: CSARWAETQYF
CDR3nt: TGCAGTGCTAGATGGGCGGAGACCCAGTACTTC

v_gene: TRBV7-8
d_gene: NA
j_gene: TRBJ1-2
abundance: NA
len: 15
CDR3aa: CASSLQGWANYGYTF
CDR3nt: TGTGCCAGCAGCTTACAGGGGTGGGCTAACTATGGCTACACCTTC

v_gene: TRBV19
d_gene: NA
j_gene: TRBJ2-3
abundance: NA
len: 14
CDR3aa: CATKLDLSTDTQYF
CDR3nt: TGTGCCACCAAACTAGACCTTAGCACAGATACGCAGTATTTT

v_gene: TRBV4-3
d_gene: TRBD1
j_gene: TRBJ2-4
abundance: NA
len: 14
CDR3aa: CASSLGQGKNIQYF
CDR3nt: TGCGCCAGCAGCCTCGGACAGGGCAAAAACATTCAGTACTTC

v_gene: TRBV19
d_gene: NA
j_gene: TRBJ2-5
abundance: NA
len: 14
CDR3aa: CASSIEGRGRTQYF
CDR3nt: TGTGCCAGTAGTATAGAGGGCAGGGGCCGGACCCAGTACTTC

v_gene: TRBV5-5
d_gene: NA
j_gene: TRBJ2-7
abundance: NA
len: 12
CDR3aa: CASSLNLYEQYF
CDR3nt: TGTGCCAGCAGCTTGAATCTCTACGAGCAGTACTTC

v_gene: TRBV5-6
d_gene: NA
j_gene: TRBJ1-3
abundance: once
len: 17
CDR3aa: CASSRTKGGFSGNTIYF
CDR3nt: TGTGCCAGCAGCCGAACCAAGGGGGGGTTCTCTGGAAACACCATATATTTT

v_gene: TRBV4-3
d_gene: NA
j_gene: TRBJ2-7
abundance: NA
len: 16
CDR3aa: CASSQSGTINSYEQYF
CDR3nt: TGCGCCAGCAGCCAGTCCGGGACAATTAACTCCTACGAGCAGTACTTC

v_gene: TRBV5-1
d_gene: TRBD1
j_gene: TRBJ2-7
abundance: NA
len: 13
CDR3aa: CASSSGQGYEQYF
CDR3nt: TGCGCCAGCAGCTCCGGACAGGGCTACGAGCAGTACTTC

v_gene: TRBV18
d_gene: NA
j_gene: TRBJ1-1
abundance: NA
len: 16
CDR3aa: CASSPPGKGRETEAFF
CDR3nt: TGTGCCAGCTCACCACCGGGTAAGGGAAGGGAGACTGAAGCTTTCTTT

v_gene: TRBV5-4
d_gene: NA
j_gene: TRBJ1-6
abundance: NA
len: 18
CDR3aa: CASSSEGGLPSYNSPLHF
CDR3nt: TGTGCCAGCAGCTCCGAAGGAGGTCTTCCTAGTTATAATTCACCCCTCCACTTT

v_gene: TRBV5-4
d_gene: TRBD1
j_gene: TRBJ2-7
abundance: NA
len: 13
CDR3aa: CASRLAGGDEQYF
CDR3nt: TGTGCCAGCAGGCTCGCAGGGGGCGACGAGCAGTACTTC

v_gene: TRBV30
d_gene: NA
j_gene: TRBJ2-6
abundance: NA
len: 13
CDR3aa: CAWSVEGANVLTF
CDR3nt: TGTGCCTGGAGTGTTGAGGGAGCCAACGTCCTGACTTTC

v_gene: TRBV4-3
d_gene: NA
j_gene: TRBJ1-6
abundance: once
len: 17
CDR3aa: CASSQEGGAAYNSPLHF
CDR3nt: TGCGCCAGCAGCCAAGAGGGTGGGGCAGCCTATAATTCACCCCTCCACTTT

v_gene: TRBV6-9
d_gene: NA
j_gene: TRBJ2-4
abundance: NA
len: 16
CDR3aa: CASSKTRRVAKNIQYF
CDR3nt: TGTGCCAGCAGCAAAACCCGCAGGGTAGCCAAAAACATTCAGTACTTC

v_gene: TRBV14
d_gene: NA
j_gene: TRBJ2-2
abundance: NA
len: 14
CDR3aa: CASSQDRGPGELFF
CDR3nt: TGTGCCAGCAGCCAAGATCGAGGCCCCGGGGAGCTGTTTTTT

v_gene: TRBV2
d_gene: TRBD2
j_gene: TRBJ2-1
abundance: NA
len: 14
CDR3aa: CASRERGGDNEQFF
CDR3nt: TGTGCCAGCAGGGAGCGGGGGGGAGACAATGAGCAGTTCTTC

v_gene: TRBV15
d_gene: TRBD1
j_gene: TRBJ2-3
abundance: NA
len: 16
CDR3aa: CATSGTGVWLIDTQYF
CDR3nt: TGTGCCACCAGCGGTACAGGGGTCTGGTTGATAGATACGCAGTATTTT

v_gene: TRBV10-3
d_gene: NA
j_gene: TRBJ1-4
abundance: NA
len: 13
CDR3aa: CAISRTVNEKLFF
CDR3nt: TGTGCCATCAGTAGGACAGTTAATGAAAAACTGTTTTTT

v_gene: TRBV9
d_gene: NA
j_gene: TRBJ1-6
abundance: NA
len: 14
CDR3aa: CASSVAGSNSPLHF
CDR3nt: TGTGCCAGCAGCGTAGCGGGGAGTAATTCACCCCTCCACTTT

v_gene: TRBV19
d_gene: NA
j_gene: TRBJ1-4
abundance: NA
len: 13
CDR3aa: CASRGGGNEKLFF
CDR3nt: TGTGCCAGTAGGGGAGGAGGAAACGAAAAACTGTTTTTT

v_gene: TRBV2
d_gene: NA
j_gene: TRBJ1-4
abundance: NA
len: 14
CDR3aa: CASSGGQTNEKLFF
CDR3nt: TGTGCCAGCAGTGGGGGACAAACTAATGAAAAACTGTTTTTT

v_gene: TRBV5-1
d_gene: TRBD2
j_gene: TRBJ2-3
abundance: NA
len: 16
CDR3aa: CASSPRLAGGRNTQYF
CDR3nt: TGCGCCAGCAGCCCAAGACTAGCGGGGGGGAGAAATACGCAGTATTTT

v_gene: TRBV5-4
d_gene: NA
j_gene: TRBJ2-5
abundance: few
len: 15
CDR3aa: CASSSRGEGRETQYF
CDR3nt: TGTGCCAGCAGCTCCCGGGGAGAAGGTCGGGAGACCCAGTACTTC

v_gene: TRBV10-3
d_gene: TRBD1
j_gene: TRBJ1-5
abundance: NA
len: 15
CDR3aa: CAISAGTGVNQPQHF
CDR3nt: TGTGCCATCAGTGCGGGGACAGGGGTCAATCAGCCCCAGCATTTT

v_gene: TRBV6-5
d_gene: NA
j_gene: TRBJ2-7
abundance: NA
len: 15
CDR3aa: CASSYGGGTNYEQYF
CDR3nt: TGTGCCAGCAGTTATGGGGGGGGGACAAATTACGAGCAGTACTTC

v_gene: TRBV5-5
d_gene: NA
j_gene: TRBJ2-7
abundance: NA
len: 15
CDR3aa: CASSLTPSKGYEQYF
CDR3nt: TGTGCCAGCAGCTTGACACCATCGAAGGGGTACGAGCAGTACTTC

v_gene: TRBV7-9
d_gene: NA
j_gene: TRBJ2-7
abundance: NA
len: 15
CDR3aa: CASSLGNRGSYEQYF
CDR3nt: TGTGCCAGCAGCTTAGGAAATCGGGGGTCCTACGAGCAGTACTTC

v_gene: TRBV5-4
d_gene: TRBD1
j_gene: TRBJ1-3
abundance: NA
len: 16
CDR3aa: CASSLGQGASGNTIYF
CDR3nt: TGTGCCAGCAGCCTTGGACAGGGGGCTTCTGGAAACACCATATATTTT

v_gene: TRBV11-1
d_gene: TRBD2
j_gene: TRBJ2-3
abundance: once
len: 16
CDR3aa: CASSSGLAQLLDTQYF
CDR3nt: TGTGCCAGCAGCTCGGGACTAGCCCAGCTCCTAGATACGCAGTATTTT

v_gene: TRBV7-8
d_gene: TRBD2
j_gene: TRBJ2-3
abundance: NA
len: 19
CDR3aa: CASSTTPQLAGVSTDTQYF
CDR3nt: TGTGCCAGCAGCACCACCCCCCAACTAGCGGGGGTTAGCACAGATACGCAGTATTTT

v_gene: TRBV6-5
d_gene: TRBD2
j_gene: TRBJ2-7
abundance: NA
len: 14
CDR3aa: CASSFSGGSYEQYF
CDR3nt: TGTGCCAGCAGTTTTAGCGGGGGCTCCTACGAGCAGTACTTC

v_gene: TRBV5-1
d_gene: TRBD1
j_gene: TRBJ1-2
abundance: NA
len: 16
CDR3aa: CASSPSRDRANYGYTF
CDR3nt: TGCGCCAGCAGCCCGTCCCGGGACAGGGCTAACTATGGCTACACCTTC

v_gene: TRBV5-1
d_gene: TRBD2
j_gene: TRBJ2-1
abundance: NA
len: 15
CDR3aa: CASILTSGGIHEQFF
CDR3nt: TGCGCCAGCATCTTGACTAGCGGGGGAATCCATGAGCAGTTCTTC